This T cell receptor beta chain was profiled in a study of chemoradiotherapy in HPV16-positive cancers. General study points: In HPV16-positive patients, HPV-responsive T-cell expansion tracked better recurrence-free survival. Candidate HPV-specific clones and E7-related TCR motifs grew in tumor during treatment. Functional assays defining HPV-specific T cells used only a couple of HPV16-positive patients.

Assay used: immunoSEQ multiplex PCR; TCRdb lists only in-frame clones, some missing. This table holds around 8,300 clones, around 88% found once. A word on this clone: Its specificity is not known.

Over chemoradiotherapy, repertoires were sampled more than once. The sequences come from blood, collected from a patient who underwent chemoradiotherapy. This TCR came from a human donor with HPV-associated anogenital cancer.

The CDR3 sequence: CASSTGGQGQETQYF. The CDR3 nucleotides read TGTGCCAGCTCCACCGGGGGACAGGGCCAAGAGACCCAGTACTTC. This sequence joins TRBV18 and TRBJ2-5; TRBD1 aligns across 9 bases. The germline V gene has CDR1 KGHSH and CDR2 LQKENI. CDR3 length equals 15 residues. V lost 6 bases, J lost 1 base, and 6 bases stayed unmatched.